This T cell receptor (beta chain) originates from a study of Graves' ophthalmopathy and Graves' hyperthyroidism (dated by TCRdb to about 2018). Background for the entire study: Peripheral blood was collected at initial diagnosis, before any treatment. TCR beta repertoire signatures were used to distinguish Graves' ophthalmopathy from Graves' hyperthyroidism and to predict progression to ophthalmopathy. In total, approximately 130 blood samples were TCR-sequenced: 43 ophthalmopathy, 75 hyperthyroidism and approximately 17 hyperthyroidism-to-ophthalmopathy patients. A discovery set of 100 or so patients (around 45 ophthalmopathy, 60 or so stable hyperthyroidism) was enrolled to explore V-J signatures distinguishing ophthalmopathy from hyperthyroidism. For independent validation, a separate cohort was made up of approximately 19 hyperthyroidism patients plus 17 patients who later progressed from hyperthyroidism to ophthalmopathy. In over 5 hyperthyroidism patients, the T-cell repertoire of thyroid tissue was compared with the T-cell repertoire of blood. After sampling, hyperthyroidism patients received methimazole starting at 30 mg daily, and ophthalmopathy patients received high-dose intravenous methylprednisolone.

Overall study results and their limits: Ophthalmopathy was separated from stable hyperthyroidism by the 13-signature model with roughly 90% sensitivity and around 81% specificity in cross-validation and with 80%/75% in the test set. No statistical method was used to predetermine the sample size, and group allocation was not hidden from the investigators. In validation, the model predicted ophthalmopathy progression with about 64% sensitivity and less than 80% specificity; roughly 12 predicted patients were CT-confirmed with GO in a median of approximately 6.5 months. Most expanded thyroid clonotypes with a frequency above 0.001 also appeared in blood, which suggests that blood repertoires may reflect the immune response in the thyroid.

To note about this clonotype: Its binding antigen is unknown. No base quality information exists; no much larger clone differs at one position.

TCR beta CDR3 regions were amplified from RNA transcripts for repertoire sequencing. The first round was an RT-PCR using HTBI primers with the Qiagen OneStep RT-PCR kit, and this first round was followed by a second-round multiplex PCR, then size selection and purification. The libraries underwent paired-end sequencing with 100 bp reads on an Illumina HiSeq2000. From the authors' description of their analysis: SOAPnuke was used to process the reads, removing any read that contained adapters or uncalled bases, had a mean Phred below 15, or lacked an exact match to the constant primer or identifier. High-quality paired reads were merged with COPE v1.2.5. Unique nucleotide sequences were defined as clonotypes and aligned to IMGT TRB V, D and J references using MiTCR v1.1. Only V-J combinations with frequency above 0.0001 were analysed, covering approximately 99% of repertoires. A TCR clonal expansion and chaos score per V-J combination was defined as the ratio of F50 clonal expansion to chaos observed in the TCRdist matrix. Features were reduced by Welch's t-statistics and random forest to approximately 13 V-J combinations, which fed a naive Bayes classifier. Thyroid-blood repertoire similarity was quantified with the Morisita-Horn index. In TCRdb, the public reads were trimmed at Q25 with fastp and aligned with MiXCR, with productive beta chains retained. Each record represents a unique CDR3 protein, reported with the most common genes and DNA among its rows. The V and J calls, along with clone size, are taken from TCRdb and not from the paper's own processing. Counted in this sample were 600,000 to 700,000 distinct CDR3 sequences; approximately 39% of them appeared once. The ten largest clones capture under 3.5% of the sample.

Ophthalmopathy patients were characterized by moderately to severely active disease, a Clinical Activity Score of at least 3, a NOSPECS grade of at least 4, and a disease duration under 3 months. Patients were excluded if they had other autoimmune diseases, uncontrolled infections, pregnancy or lactation. Clinical symptoms, serum thyroxine, TRAb, thyroid ultrasound and orbital computed tomography were used for diagnosis. Ficoll-Paque density gradient centrifugation was used to isolate PBMCs from about 10 ml of fresh peripheral blood. Total RNA was extracted using Trizol reagent, and RNA quality was checked on an Agilent 2100 Bioanalyzer. V loses 5 bases, J loses 8 bases, and the germline ends lie 13 bases apart. The CDR3 covers 14 residues, taking in both the cysteine and the phenylalanine. Only CDR3 DNA is held: 42 bases, read in frame from base 1.

This TCR was recovered from an adult man with Graves' ophthalmopathy. This receptor chain uses TRBV12-3 or TRBV12-4 and TRBJ1-6; a weak D assignment points to TRBD1 (5 bases agree). The sample taken for sequencing was peripheral blood. This receptor has the CDR3 CASSTGTYDSPLHF. The nucleotides are TGTGCCAGCAGTACCGGGACTTATGATTCACCCCTCCACTTT.